A selection of T cell receptor beta chains follows, all from one sample in a study of cytomegalovirus exposure and HLA in healthy donors. Profiling relied on immunoSEQ multiplex PCR, and the TCRdb table lists in-frame clones only, not all of them. The sample has fewer than 200,000 clones, and its top ten clones hold approximately 6.9%. Sample: PBMCs. These receptors originate from a man aged 25 to 40 in good health and CMV-seronegative. Each CDR3 is given with its conserved first and last residue. D genes are given only for firm matches.

v_gene: TRBV5-1; d_gene: NA; j_gene: TRBJ2-5; CDR3aa: CASSFSLQETQYF; CDR3nt: TGCGCCAGCAGCTTCTCACTACAAGAGACCCAGTACTTC
v_gene: TRBV10-1; d_gene: NA; j_gene: TRBJ1-2; CDR3aa: CASSDYGYGYTF; CDR3nt: TGCGCCAGCAGTGATTACGGGTATGGCTACACCTTC
v_gene: TRBV5-5; d_gene: NA; j_gene: TRBJ2-6; CDR3aa: CASSLLPGTSSGANVLTF; CDR3nt: TGTGCCAGCAGCTTGTTGCCGGGAACGAGCTCTGGGGCCAACGTCCTGACTTTC
v_gene: TRBV29-1; d_gene: NA; j_gene: TRBJ2-3; CDR3aa: CSVAGTTGTSTDTQYF; CDR3nt: TGCAGTGTTGCTGGGACGACAGGTACTAGCACAGATACGCAGTATTTT
v_gene: TRBV7-8; d_gene: NA; j_gene: TRBJ1-1; CDR3aa: CASSLHPSPGGRGNTEAFF; CDR3nt: TGTGCCAGCAGCTTACACCCTAGTCCCGGGGGGCGGGGGAACACTGAAGCTTTCTTT
v_gene: TRBV19; d_gene: NA; j_gene: TRBJ1-4; CDR3aa: CASSPQGPANEKLFF; CDR3nt: TGTGCCAGTAGTCCACAGGGACCGGCTAATGAAAAACTGTTTTTT
v_gene: TRBV5-1; d_gene: TRBD2; j_gene: TRBJ2-7; CDR3aa: CASRGGRESYEQYF; CDR3nt: TGCGCCAGCCGGGGTGGGCGGGAGAGCTACGAGCAGTACTTC
v_gene: TRBV7-2; d_gene: NA; j_gene: TRBJ1-4; CDR3aa: CASSGTGTTMEKLFF; CDR3nt: TGTGCCAGCAGCGGAACCGGGACAACGATGGAAAAACTGTTTTTT
v_gene: TRBV10-3; d_gene: TRBD1; j_gene: TRBJ2-7; CDR3aa: CAIQERDRGVYEQYF; CDR3nt: TGTGCCATCCAAGAACGGGACAGGGGGGTCTACGAGCAGTACTTC
v_gene: TRBV7-9; d_gene: NA; j_gene: TRBJ2-7; CDR3aa: CASSLSVAVEQYF; CDR3nt: TGTGCCAGCAGCTTAAGTGTAGCAGTCGAGCAGTACTTC
v_gene: TRBV27; d_gene: NA; j_gene: TRBJ2-6; CDR3aa: CASSLRQVTQSGANVLTF; CDR3nt: TGTGCCAGCAGTTTAAGACAGGTCACCCAATCTGGGGCCAACGTCCTGACTTTC
v_gene: TRBV5-1; d_gene: TRBD2; j_gene: TRBJ2-1; CDR3aa: CASGTNSYNEQFF; CDR3nt: TGCGCCAGTGGGACTAACTCCTACAATGAGCAGTTCTTC
v_gene: TRBV6-6; d_gene: TRBD1; j_gene: TRBJ2-7; CDR3aa: CASSYGTAANEQYF; CDR3nt: TGTGCCAGCAGTTACGGGACAGCCGCCAACGAGCAGTACTTC
v_gene: TRBV6-1; d_gene: NA; j_gene: TRBJ2-7; CDR3aa: CASCRDTAYEQYF; CDR3nt: TGTGCCAGTTGCCGGGACACTGCCTACGAGCAGTACTTT
v_gene: TRBV27; d_gene: TRBD2; j_gene: TRBJ2-1; CDR3aa: CASSSSGYYNEQFF; CDR3nt: TGTGCCAGCAGTTCTAGCGGGTACTACAATGAGCAGTTCTTC
v_gene: TRBV2; d_gene: NA; j_gene: TRBJ1-4; CDR3aa: CASSQSQGTNEKLFF; CDR3nt: TGTGCCAGCAGTCAATCACAGGGAACCAATGAAAAACTGTTTTTT
v_gene: TRBV7-2; d_gene: TRBD1; j_gene: TRBJ1-4; CDR3aa: CASSSTGGRSEKLFF; CDR3nt: TGTGCCAGCAGCTCAACAGGGGGCCGGAGTGAAAAACTGTTTTTT
v_gene: TRBV27; d_gene: NA; j_gene: TRBJ2-7; CDR3aa: CASRDLKGSYEQYF; CDR3nt: TGTGCCAGCAGGGACTTAAAGGGATCCTACGAGCAGTACTTC
v_gene: TRBV11-3; d_gene: NA; j_gene: TRBJ1-1; CDR3aa: CASSLNFRAQAFF; CDR3nt: TGTGCCAGCAGCCTTAATTTCAGGGCTCAAGCTTTCTTT
v_gene: TRBV11-3; d_gene: NA; j_gene: TRBJ1-2; CDR3aa: CASSPLDSYGYTF; CDR3nt: TGTGCCAGCAGTCCCCTCGACAGTTATGGCTACACCTTC
v_gene: TRBV9; d_gene: NA; j_gene: TRBJ2-3; CDR3aa: CASSVTLDQNTDTQYF; CDR3nt: TGTGCCAGCAGCGTTACGTTAGATCAAAACACAGATACGCAGTATTTT
v_gene: TRBV5-4; d_gene: NA; j_gene: TRBJ1-3; CDR3aa: CASSLRDAAGNTIYF; CDR3nt: TGTGCCAGCAGCTTGAGAGACGCGGCTGGAAACACCATATATTTT
v_gene: TRBV18; d_gene: TRBD1; j_gene: TRBJ1-5; CDR3aa: CASSPTGDGNQPQHF; CDR3nt: TGTGCCAGCTCACCGACAGGGGACGGCAATCAGCCCCAGCATTTT
v_gene: TRBV14; d_gene: NA; j_gene: TRBJ2-6; CDR3aa: CASSRGLTLSGANVLTF; CDR3nt: TGTGCCAGCAGCCGGGGACTTACACTCTCTGGGGCCAACGTCCTGACTTTC
v_gene: TRBV6-6; d_gene: NA; j_gene: TRBJ1-1; CDR3aa: CASSYPPGHVNTEAFF; CDR3nt: TGTGCCAGCAGTTACCCTCCAGGGCACGTGAACACTGAAGCTTTCTTT
v_gene: TRBV6-4; d_gene: NA; j_gene: TRBJ2-2; CDR3aa: CASSPGTLNTGELFF; CDR3nt: TGTGCCAGCAGTCCCGGGACTCTGAACACCGGGGAGCTGTTTTTT
v_gene: TRBV10-3; d_gene: TRBD1; j_gene: TRBJ2-7; CDR3aa: CAITGQGASYEQYF; CDR3nt: TGTGCCATCACGGGACAGGGGGCTTCCTACGAGCAGTACTTC
v_gene: TRBV5-1; d_gene: NA; j_gene: TRBJ1-1; CDR3aa: CASSLDGSTEAFF; CDR3nt: TGCGCCAGCAGCTTGGATGGCAGCACTGAAGCTTTCTTT
v_gene: TRBV11-3; d_gene: NA; j_gene: TRBJ2-3; CDR3aa: CASSLYGESDTQYF; CDR3nt: TGTGCCAGCAGCCTATACGGGGAATCAGATACGCAGTATTTT
v_gene: TRBV7-9; d_gene: TRBD2; j_gene: TRBJ2-7; CDR3aa: CASSLVGGTEQYF; CDR3nt: TGTGCCAGCAGCTTAGTGGGAGGGACCGAGCAGTACTTC
v_gene: TRBV2; d_gene: TRBD1; j_gene: TRBJ2-5; CDR3aa: CASGTVETQYF; CDR3nt: TGTGCCAGCGGGACAGTAGAGACCCAGTACTTC
v_gene: TRBV19; d_gene: TRBD1; j_gene: TRBJ1-2; CDR3aa: CASSIGGTGRNYGYTF; CDR3nt: TGTGCCAGTAGTATCGGAGGGACAGGTCGTAACTATGGCTACACCTTC
v_gene: TRBV29-1; d_gene: TRBD1; j_gene: TRBJ1-3; CDR3aa: CSAGTGIGTTIYF; CDR3nt: TGCAGCGCTGGGACAGGGATAGGAACCACCATATATTTT
v_gene: TRBV10-1; d_gene: TRBD2; j_gene: TRBJ2-3; CDR3aa: CASSDLAGGSTDTQYF; CDR3nt: TGCGCCAGCAGTGATTTGGCGGGGGGAAGCACAGATACGCAGTATTTT
v_gene: TRBV5-1; d_gene: TRBD1; j_gene: TRBJ2-7; CDR3aa: CASSYGTGGTEQYF; CDR3nt: TGCGCCAGCAGCTACGGGACAGGGGGCACCGAGCAGTACTTC
v_gene: TRBV30; d_gene: TRBD2; j_gene: TRBJ2-2; CDR3aa: CAWISGLAGGETGELFF; CDR3nt: TGTGCCTGGATCTCGGGACTAGCGGGGGGCGAGACCGGGGAGCTGTTTTTT
v_gene: TRBV10-3; d_gene: TRBD1; j_gene: TRBJ1-2; CDR3aa: CAISAGDREDYGYTF; CDR3nt: TGTGCCATCAGTGCAGGGGACAGGGAGGATTATGGCTACACCTTC
v_gene: TRBV4-2; d_gene: NA; j_gene: TRBJ2-7; CDR3aa: CASSQDERESYEQYF; CDR3nt: TGTGCCAGCAGCCAAGATGAGCGAGAGTCCTACGAGCAGTACTTC
v_gene: TRBV7-9; d_gene: TRBD2; j_gene: TRBJ2-5; CDR3aa: CASSWGGGETQYF; CDR3nt: TGTGCCAGCAGCTGGGGGGGTGGAGAGACCCAGTACTTC
v_gene: TRBV29-1; d_gene: NA; j_gene: TRBJ1-2; CDR3aa: CSVPRNYGYTF; CDR3nt: TGCAGCGTTCCCAGGAACTATGGCTACACCTTC
v_gene: TRBV7-9; d_gene: NA; j_gene: TRBJ2-2; CDR3aa: CASSLSAGELFF; CDR3nt: TGTGCCAGCAGCTTATCGGCCGGGGAGCTGTTTTTT
v_gene: TRBV5-1; d_gene: TRBD2; j_gene: TRBJ2-7; CDR3aa: CASSLVAGDYEQYF; CDR3nt: TGCGCCAGCAGCTTGGTGGCGGGAGACTACGAGCAGTACTTC
v_gene: TRBV28; d_gene: TRBD1; j_gene: TRBJ2-7; CDR3aa: CASSYNRGNRGLYEQYF; CDR3nt: TGTGCCAGCAGCTATAACCGTGGGAACAGGGGGCTCTACGAGCAGTACTTC
v_gene: TRBV5-1; d_gene: TRBD1; j_gene: TRBJ2-5; CDR3aa: CASSLFGQGSETQYF; CDR3nt: TGCGCCAGCAGCTTGTTCGGACAGGGGTCTGAGACCCAGTACTTC
v_gene: TRBV27; d_gene: TRBD2; j_gene: TRBJ2-5; CDR3aa: CASSLGAGAQTQYF; CDR3nt: TGTGCCAGCAGTTTAGGGGCGGGAGCACAGACCCAGTACTTC
v_gene: TRBV10-3; d_gene: NA; j_gene: TRBJ2-2; CDR3aa: CAISEPTTVNTGELFF; CDR3nt: TGTGCCATCAGTGAGCCGACGACAGTGAACACCGGGGAGCTGTTTTTT
v_gene: TRBV29-1; d_gene: NA; j_gene: TRBJ1-3; CDR3aa: CSVWASSGNTIYF; CDR3nt: TGCAGCGTTTGGGCCAGCTCTGGAAACACCATATATTTT
v_gene: TRBV28; d_gene: NA; j_gene: TRBJ2-7; CDR3aa: CASSEGLPPYEQYF; CDR3nt: TGTGCCAGCAGCGAGGGACTCCCGCCCTACGAGCAGTACTTC
v_gene: TRBV30; d_gene: TRBD1; j_gene: TRBJ2-7; CDR3aa: CAWSGQGFEQYF; CDR3nt: TGTGCCTGGTCGGGACAGGGGTTCGAGCAGTACTTC
v_gene: TRBV19; d_gene: NA; j_gene: TRBJ1-1; CDR3aa: CASNQGPTVNTEAFF; CDR3nt: TGTGCCAGTAACCAGGGGCCCACCGTGAACACTGAAGCTTTCTTT
v_gene: TRBV5-4; d_gene: NA; j_gene: TRBJ2-7; CDR3aa: CASSLYQRYEQYF; CDR3nt: TGTGCCAGCAGCTTGTACCAGAGGTACGAGCAGTACTTC
v_gene: TRBV5-1; d_gene: TRBD2; j_gene: TRBJ2-7; CDR3aa: CASSTGTSGYEQYF; CDR3nt: TGCGCCAGCAGCACGGGGACTAGCGGATACGAGCAGTACTTC
v_gene: TRBV11-3; d_gene: TRBD2; j_gene: TRBJ2-3; CDR3aa: CASSDPRAGEADTQYF; CDR3nt: TGTGCCAGCAGCGACCCCAGAGCGGGAGAAGCAGATACGCAGTATTTT
v_gene: TRBV5-1; d_gene: NA; j_gene: TRBJ2-1; CDR3aa: CASSSAGISYNEQFF; CDR3nt: TGCGCCAGCAGCTCCGCGGGCATATCCTACAATGAGCAGTTCTTC